Each of the 2 T cell receptor beta chains below was sequenced from the same sample in a study of response to subunit inactivated influenza vaccine. TCRdb itself ran the RT-PCR reads through MiXCR, one entry per CDR3 protein. The sample holds 800,000 to 1,000,000 distinct CDR3 sequences, around 20% seen once. The sample in question was PBMCs from blood, obtained 5 days after vaccination. The source of these receptors is a man between 45 and 60 years old who received an inactivated influenza vaccine.

This clonotype was observed a few times. The rearrangement links TRBV20-1 to TRBJ2-1, with 7 bases lining up with TRBD1. The CDR3 runs 17 residues. Losses at the gene ends were 3 bases for V and 1 base for J; bases not matched to a gene: 12. Germline loops: CDR1 DFQATT, CDR2 SNEGSKA (reference sequence). Written as DNA, the CDR3 is TGCAGTGCTAGTTCCCGATACAGGGGCCTTTCCTACAATGAGCAGTTCTTC. Amino acid sequence: CSASSRYRGLSYNEQFF.

The V call is TRBV12-3 or TRBV12-4, the J call TRBJ2-1, with a possible D match to TRBD2 (5 bases). The V and J ends lost 5 bases and 6 bases respectively, with 8 bases between them. This CDR3 has 12 residues. The CDR3 loop reads CASSPTSNEQFF. The CDR3 DNA sequence: TGTGCCAGCAGTCCAACTAGCAATGAGCAGTTCTTC.